This TCR beta chain derives from a study of T cells in Graves' hyperthyroidism and ophthalmopathy. Regions amplified from RNA transcripts were the TCR beta CDR3 regions. TCR CDR3 underwent first-round RT-PCR with the HTBI primer set. Using its own MiXCR run on the multiplex PCR reads, TCRdb lists one record per CDR3 protein. The profile shows hundreds of thousands of distinct CDR3 sequences, about 45% of them singletons. This clonotype was counted at least ten times. The sequence was obtained from an adult man with Graves' disease, either hyperthyroidism or ophthalmopathy (not recorded which). Input material: peripheral blood or thyroid tissue (not recorded which).

CDR3 DNA sequence: TGTGCCATCAGTGAGAAGGTCGAGCAGTACTTC. Protein sequence: CAISEKVEQYF. The chain links TRBV10-3 to TRBJ2-7; the D is unclear. V gave up 2 bases and J gave up 6 bases, with 5 bases separating them. The CDR3 is 11 residues long. Germline V lookup: CDR1 ENHRY, CDR2 SYGVKD.